This T cell receptor (beta chain) was retrieved from a study of cytomegalovirus exposure and HLA in healthy donors. This CDR3 comprises 17 residues. Per germline, CDR1 MGHDK and CDR2 SYGVNS. The junction had 7 bases not matched to a gene; V was cut back by 4 bases and J by 7 bases. This PCR relied on a set of 60 Vbeta primers and 13 Jbeta primers. Profiled with immunoSEQ multiplex PCR; TCRdb holds only in-frame clones, not every one. The data hold 130,000 or so clones, with more than 60% observed a single time. Sequencing input: PBMCs. The rearrangement joins TRBV25-1 to TRBJ2-2; 15 positions agree with TRBD2. The TCR comes from a woman between 18 and 29 years old in good health and CMV-seronegative. The CDR3 loop is CASSGGGLAGGVGELFF. CDR3 in DNA: TGTGCCAGCAGTGGGGGAGGACTAGCGGGAGGGGTCGGGGAGCTGTTTTTT.